Presented here are 6 T cell receptor beta chains from one specimen sequenced in a study of T-cell reconstitution after alpha-beta-depleted transplantation in children. Unique molecular identifiers were incorporated into the prepared TCRbeta library. TCRdb redid the calling of the PCR reads with MiXCR, one entry per CDR3 protein. The sample has some 500,000 distinct CDR3 sequences; about a sixth are singletons. The specimen was PBMCs from the stem cell graft donor, collected from the stem cell graft. Receptor source: a human donor who donated a stem cell graft to a child with acute lymphoblastic leukemia.

J is TRBJ1-3 and V is TRBV3-1; D unclear. Trimming took 8 bases from V and 0 from J, leaving 8 bases between them. The CDR3 has 13 amino acids. The germline V gene encodes CDR1 LGHDT and CDR2 YNNKEL (reference sequence). The CDR3 loop is CASAQNSGNTIYF. The CDR3 bases are TGTGCCAGCGCACAGAACTCTGGAAACACCATATATTTT. Full variable domain (outside the CDR3, taken from reference TRBV3-1 and TRBJ1-3): DTAVSQTPKYLVTQMGNDKSIKCEQNLGHDTMYWYKQDSKKFLKIMFSYNNKELIINETVPNRFSPKSPDKAHLNLHINSLELGDSAVYFCASAQNSGNTIYFGEGSWLTVV.

This clonotype was counted between two and nine times. This rearrangement joins TRBV20-1 to TRBJ1-2, with unresolved D. Germline CDR1 DFQATT, CDR2 SNEGSKA (reference sequence). Trimming shortened V by 5 bases and J by 7 bases, and 14 bases separated the two germline ends. The CDR3 has 12 amino acids. The CDR3 coding sequence is TGCAGTGCTGTCCGGGCCACGGGTGGCTACACCTTC. Translated, it gives CSAVRATGGYTF.

This clonotype has just a few counts. This chain links TRBV29-1 with TRBJ1-2; TRBD1 matches at 8 bases. Germline CDR1 is SQVTM and CDR2 is ANQGSEA. J was trimmed by 3 bases and V by 5 bases; bases with no gene match: 17. This CDR3 is 17 amino acids long. For the CDR3, the DNA is TGCAGCGTTTTTGGTCGCAGGGGGCGATTAGTGGACTATGGCTACACCTTC. Translating it yields CSVFGRRGRLVDYGYTF.

The chain recombines TRBV5-1 with TRBJ2-1; D is perhaps TRBD2 (5 bases). The CDR3 spans 15 residues. The V gene's germline CDR1 is SGHRS and CDR2 YFSETQ. V dropped 4 bases and J dropped 2 bases, with 13 bases sitting between them. CDR3: CASSPTKEAYNEQFF. The CDR3 nucleotides are TGCGCCAGCAGCCCTACTAAGGAGGCCTACAATGAGCAGTTCTTC.

The chain employs TRBV21-1 and TRBJ1-5. TRBV21-1 is termed a pseudogene. The CDR3 is made up of 15 amino acids. CDR3 bases: TGTGCCAGCAGCAAAGGCCCTGGAGGGGATCAGCCCCAGCATTTT. This gives the protein CASSKGPGGDQPQHF.

This sequence joins TRBV20-1 and TRBJ2-7, with 8 nucleotides matching TRBD1. The germline V gene encodes CDR1 DFQATT and CDR2 SNEGSKA (reference sequence). There are 15 residues in the CDR3. Unmatched junction bases numbered 8, after V lost 3 bases and J lost 1 base. For the CDR3, the DNA is TGCAGTGCTAGTTACAGGGGGAAAATTTCCTACGAGCAGTACTTC. Translating it yields CSASYRGKISYEQYF.